This TCR beta chain was recovered during a study of T-cell reconstitution after alpha-beta-depleted transplantation in children. With respect to this clonotype: Its antigen is unidentified.

Construction of the TCRbeta library involved unique molecular identifiers. TCRdb reprocessed the PCR reads via MiXCR and lists one record per CDR3 protein. The sample shows 700,000 or so distinct CDR3 sequences, around 13% of them seen only once. CDR1 MGHRA and CDR2 YSYEKL come from the germline V gene. V lost 0 bases and J 5 bases, leaving 20 bases between the germline ends. CDR3 length: 18 amino acids. Findings of the study overall: Reports say that about two months after transplant, the alpha-beta T cells came out of several hundred graft clones that had expanded.

This chain uses TRBV4-1 with TRBJ2-1; tentative D call: TRBD2 (5 bases). The sequenced sample was PBMCs, obtained before TCRalphabeta/CD19-depleted stem cell transplant. The sequence was obtained from a girl aged 2-10 years with congenital amegakaryocytic thrombocytopenia, due to receive a stem cell transplant. CDR3: CASSQDRMAGGEDNEQFF. CDR3 DNA sequence: TGCGCCAGCAGCCAAGATCGGATGGCGGGCGGAGAAGACAATGAGCAGTTCTTC.